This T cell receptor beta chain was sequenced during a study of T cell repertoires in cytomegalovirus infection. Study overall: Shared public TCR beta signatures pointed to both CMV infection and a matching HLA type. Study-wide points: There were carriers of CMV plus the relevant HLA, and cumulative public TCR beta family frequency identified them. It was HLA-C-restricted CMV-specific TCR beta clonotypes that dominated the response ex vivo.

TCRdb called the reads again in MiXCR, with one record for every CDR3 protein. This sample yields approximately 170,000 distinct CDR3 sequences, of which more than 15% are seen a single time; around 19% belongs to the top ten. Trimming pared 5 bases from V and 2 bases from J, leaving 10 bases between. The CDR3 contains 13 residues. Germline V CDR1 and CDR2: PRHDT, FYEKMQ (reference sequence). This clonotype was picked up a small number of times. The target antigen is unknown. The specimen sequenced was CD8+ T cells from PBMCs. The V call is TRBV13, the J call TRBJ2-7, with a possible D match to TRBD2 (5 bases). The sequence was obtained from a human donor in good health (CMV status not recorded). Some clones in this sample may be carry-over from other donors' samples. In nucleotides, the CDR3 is TGTGCCAGCAGCCGGGGAGACGCCTACGAGCAGTACTTC. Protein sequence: CASSRGDAYEQYF.